A selection of T cell receptor beta chains follows, all from one sample in a study of T cell responses to AZD1222 COVID-19 vaccine. Only in-frame clones appear in the TCRdb table, and some are missing; sequencing was by immunoSEQ multiplex PCR. The sample lists approximately 140,000 clones, 93% seen once, with 5.4% in the top ten. The specimen was peripheral blood, collected on day 0 of AZD1222 vaccination. These receptors all stem from an adult in good health. CDR3s include the opening cysteine and the closing phenylalanine or tryptophan. A D gene is named only where the DNA matches it firmly. Expanded clones get a size class; other rows say once, few or many, or leave the size out.

NA | TRBJ1-6 | NA | TRBV7-9 | CASSLTQGNSPLHF | TGTGCCAGCAGCTTAACGCAGGGGAATTCACCCCTCCACTTT
NA | TRBJ1-4 | NA | TRBV28 | CASSPGGEGEKLFF | TGTGCCAGCAGCCCGGGAGGGGAGGGTGAAAAACTGTTTTTT
NA | TRBJ1-1 | NA | TRBV7-8 | CASSLDSGLTEAFF | TGTGCCAGCAGCTTAGACAGTGGGCTGACTGAAGCTTTCTTT
NA | TRBJ1-5 | NA | TRBV2 | CASSFGQNQPQHF | TGTGCCAGCAGTTTTGGACAGAATCAGCCCCAGCATTTT
NA | TRBJ1-1 | NA | TRBV18 | CASSPTDRLKVEAFF | TGTGCCAGCTCACCAACCGACAGATTGAAGGTCGAAGCTTTCTTT
once | TRBJ1-5 | TRBD1 | TRBV28 | CASSPTGGFDQPQHF | TGTGCCAGCAGTCCGACAGGGGGTTTCGATCAGCCCCAGCATTTT
NA | TRBJ2-1 | NA | TRBV6-6 | CASSYSEVYEQFF | TGTGCCAGCAGTTACTCGGAGGTCTATGAGCAGTTCTTC
once | TRBJ1-3 | TRBD1 | TRBV27 | CASSRQGDGNTIYF | TGTGCCAGCAGCCGACAGGGGGATGGAAACACCATATATTTT
NA | TRBJ1-2 | NA | TRBV5-4 | CASSLEGGFDGYTF | TGTGCCAGCAGCTTAGAAGGTGGTTTCGATGGCTACACCTTC
NA | TRBJ1-2 | NA | TRBV27 | CASTPGSGHYGYTF | TGTGCCAGCACCCCGGGATCCGGGCACTATGGCTACACCTTC
NA | TRBJ2-2 | TRBD2 | TRBV28 | CASLPVSLAGGLYYTGELFF | TGTGCCAGCCTACCTGTTTCCCTAGCGGGAGGGCTTTACTACACCGGGGAGCTGTTTTTT
NA | TRBJ1-5 | NA | TRBV28 | CASSLSRSDQPQHF | TGTGCCAGCAGTTTAAGCAGATCCGATCAGCCCCAGCATTTT
once | TRBJ1-1 | TRBD1 | TRBV5-4 | CASSIAGTDRNTEAFF | TGTGCCAGCAGCATAGCCGGGACAGATAGGAACACTGAAGCTTTCTTT
NA | TRBJ1-3 | NA | TRBV24-1 | CATSDSETGSLGRNTIYF | TGTGCCACCAGTGATTCCGAAACGGGATCCTTAGGGAGAAACACCATATATTTT
NA | TRBJ2-3 | NA | TRBV27 | CASRETTDTQYF | TGTGCCAGCAGGGAGACCACAGATACGCAGTATTTT
few | TRBJ1-5 | NA | TRBV2 | CASRENAGSQPQHF | TGTGCCAGCAGAGAAAACGCAGGGAGTCAGCCCCAGCATTTT
NA | TRBJ1-6 | NA | TRBV27 | CASRNSGLPLHF | TGTGCCAGCAGAAACTCCGGACTTCCCCTCCACTTT
once | TRBJ2-2 | TRBD1 | TRBV2 | CASRDRLGTGELFF | TGTGCCAGCAGGGACAGGTTGGGCACCGGGGAGCTGTTTTTT
once | TRBJ2-1 | NA | TRBV6-5 | CASSYGTDLYNEQFF | TGTGCCAGCAGTTACGGGACGGACCTCTACAATGAGCAGTTCTTC
NA | TRBJ2-3 | TRBD2 | TRBV6-1 | CASSEALWSGGTQYF | TGTGCCAGCAGTGAAGCGCTGTGGTCGGGGGGTACGCAGTATTTT
NA | TRBJ1-1 | NA | TRBV11-3 | CASSPGLGAGTEAFF | TGTGCCAGCAGCCCAGGGCTGGGAGCGGGCACTGAAGCTTTCTTT
NA | TRBJ2-7 | TRBD1 | TRBV28 | CASTSGDRGYEQYF | TGTGCCAGCACCTCAGGGGACAGGGGCTACGAGCAGTACTTC
once | TRBJ1-5 | TRBD1 | TRBV3-1/TRBV3-2 | CASSPLDRDNQPQHF | TGTGCCAGCAGCCCCCTGGACAGGGATAATCAGCCCCAGCATTTT
NA | TRBJ1-6 | TRBD1 | TRBV9 | CASTGGFGSPLHF | TGTGCCAGTACAGGGGGGTTTGGTTCACCCCTCCACTTT
NA | TRBJ2-5 | NA | TRBV7-6 | CASSLGLGGYQETQYF | TGTGCCAGCAGCCTGGGACTTGGGGGGTACCAAGAGACCCAGTACTTC
NA | TRBJ2-5 | NA | TRBV3-1/TRBV3-2 | CASSQGTGLETQYF | TGTGCCAGCAGCCAAGGTACGGGTTTGGAGACCCAGTACTTC
NA | TRBJ2-6 | NA | TRBV19 | CASSIDGSGANVLTF | TGTGCCAGTAGTATAGACGGCTCTGGGGCCAACGTCCTGACTTTC